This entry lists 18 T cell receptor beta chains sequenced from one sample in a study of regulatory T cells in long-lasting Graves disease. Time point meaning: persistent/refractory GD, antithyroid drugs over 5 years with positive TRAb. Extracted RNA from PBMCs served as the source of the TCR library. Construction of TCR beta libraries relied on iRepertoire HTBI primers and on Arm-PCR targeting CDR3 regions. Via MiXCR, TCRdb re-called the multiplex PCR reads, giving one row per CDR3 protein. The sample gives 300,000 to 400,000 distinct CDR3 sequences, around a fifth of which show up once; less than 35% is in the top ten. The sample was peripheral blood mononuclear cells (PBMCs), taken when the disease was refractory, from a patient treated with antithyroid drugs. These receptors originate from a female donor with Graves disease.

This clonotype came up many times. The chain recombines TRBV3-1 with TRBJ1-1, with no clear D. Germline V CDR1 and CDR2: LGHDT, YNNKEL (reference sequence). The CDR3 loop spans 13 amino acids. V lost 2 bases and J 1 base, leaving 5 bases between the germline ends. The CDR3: CASSQTKNTEAFF. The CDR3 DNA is TGTGCCAGCAGCCAAACGAAGAACACTGAAGCTTTCTTT.

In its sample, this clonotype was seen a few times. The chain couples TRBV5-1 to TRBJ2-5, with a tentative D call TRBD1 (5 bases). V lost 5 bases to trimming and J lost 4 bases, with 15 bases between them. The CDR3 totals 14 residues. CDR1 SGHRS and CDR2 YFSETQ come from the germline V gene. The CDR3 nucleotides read TGCGCCAGCAGGCTTCAGGGTGCAGCAGAGACCCAGTACTTC. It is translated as CASRLQGAAETQYF.

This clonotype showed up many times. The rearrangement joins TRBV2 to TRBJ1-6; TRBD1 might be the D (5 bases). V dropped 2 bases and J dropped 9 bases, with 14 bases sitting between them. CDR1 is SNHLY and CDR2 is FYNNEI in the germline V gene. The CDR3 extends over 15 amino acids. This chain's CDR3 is CASSEWGGPASPLHF. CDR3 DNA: TGTGCCAGCAGTGAATGGGGGGGACCGGCTTCACCCCTCCACTTT. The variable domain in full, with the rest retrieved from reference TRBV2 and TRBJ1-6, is EPEVTQTPSHQVTQMGQEVILRCVPISNHLYFYWYRQILGQKVEFLVSFYNNEISEKSEIFDDQFSVERPDGSNFTLKIRSTKLEDSAMYFCASSEWGGPASPLHFGNGTRLTVT.

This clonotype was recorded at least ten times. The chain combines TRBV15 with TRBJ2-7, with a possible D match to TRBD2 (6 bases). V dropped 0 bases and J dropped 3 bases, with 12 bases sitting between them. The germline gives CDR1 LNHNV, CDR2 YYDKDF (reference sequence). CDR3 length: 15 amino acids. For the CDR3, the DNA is TGTGCCACCAGCAGAGAGGTCGGGAGTTACTACGAGCAGTACTTC. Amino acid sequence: CATSREVGSYYEQYF. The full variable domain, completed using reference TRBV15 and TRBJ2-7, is DAMVIQNPRYQVTQFGKPVTLSCSQTLNHNVMYWYQQKSSQAPKLLFHYYDKDFNNEADTPDNFQSRRPNTSFCFLDIRSPGLGDTAMYLCATSREVGSYYEQYFGPGTRLTVT.

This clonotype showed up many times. The DNA for the CDR3 is TGTGCCAGCAGCTTTAATAGCGGGGGGGCAGAGACCCAGTACTTC. Protein: CASSFNSGGAETQYF. This chain links TRBV11-2 with TRBJ2-5; TRBD2 matches at 11 bases. Germline loops: CDR1 SGHAT, CDR2 FQNNGV. Unmatched junction bases numbered 4, after V lost 3 bases and J lost 4 bases. The CDR3 is made up of 15 amino acids.

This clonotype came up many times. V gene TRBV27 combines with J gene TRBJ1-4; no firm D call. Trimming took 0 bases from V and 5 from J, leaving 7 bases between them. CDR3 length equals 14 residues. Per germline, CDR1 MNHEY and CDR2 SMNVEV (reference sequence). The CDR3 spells CASSLSGFNEKLFF. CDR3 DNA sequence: TGTGCCAGCAGTTTATCGGGGTTCAATGAAAAACTGTTTTTT. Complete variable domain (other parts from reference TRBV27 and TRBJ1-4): EAQVTQNPRYLITVTGKKLTVTCSQNMNHEYMSWYRQDPGLGLRQIYYSMNVEVTDKGDVPEGYKVSRKEKRNFPLILESPSPNQTSLYFCASSLSGFNEKLFFGSGTQLSVL.

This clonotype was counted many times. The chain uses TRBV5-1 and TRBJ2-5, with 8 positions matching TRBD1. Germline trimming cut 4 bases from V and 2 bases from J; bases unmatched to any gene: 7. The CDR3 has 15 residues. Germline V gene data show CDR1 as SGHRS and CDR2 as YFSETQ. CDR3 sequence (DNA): TGCGCCAGCAGCCTGGACAGGGTAGGGCAAGAGACCCAGTACTTC. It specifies CASSLDRVGQETQYF.

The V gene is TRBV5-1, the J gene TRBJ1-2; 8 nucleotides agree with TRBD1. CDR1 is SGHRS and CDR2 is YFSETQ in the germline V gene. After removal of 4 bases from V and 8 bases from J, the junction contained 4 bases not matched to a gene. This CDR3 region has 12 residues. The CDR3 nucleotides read TGCGCCAGCAGCCCTACAGGGGGGGGCTACACCTTC. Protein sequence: CASSPTGGGYTF.

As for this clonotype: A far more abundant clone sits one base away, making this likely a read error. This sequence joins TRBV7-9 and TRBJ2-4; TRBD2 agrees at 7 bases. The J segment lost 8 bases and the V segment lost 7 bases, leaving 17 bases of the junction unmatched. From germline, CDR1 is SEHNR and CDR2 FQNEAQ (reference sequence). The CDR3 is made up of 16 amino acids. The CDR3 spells CASISLVAGDNDIQYF. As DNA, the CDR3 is TGTGCCAGCATCAGTTTAGTGGCGGGAGATAATGACATTCAGTACTTC.

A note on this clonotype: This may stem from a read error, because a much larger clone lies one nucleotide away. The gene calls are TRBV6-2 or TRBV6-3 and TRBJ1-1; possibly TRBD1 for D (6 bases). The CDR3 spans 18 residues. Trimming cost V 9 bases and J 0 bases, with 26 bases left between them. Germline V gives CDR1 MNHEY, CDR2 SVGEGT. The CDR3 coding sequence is TGTGCCAGGACCTCCTCGTCGGGACACCGGCCAATGAACACTGAAGCTTTCTTT. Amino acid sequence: CARTSSSGHRPMNTEAFF.

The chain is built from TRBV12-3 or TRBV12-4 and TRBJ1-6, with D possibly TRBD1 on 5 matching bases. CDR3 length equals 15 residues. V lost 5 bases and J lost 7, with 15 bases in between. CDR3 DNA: TGTGCCAGCAGTCCATTCCGGGGACCGAATTCACCCCTCCACTTT. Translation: CASSPFRGPNSPLHF.

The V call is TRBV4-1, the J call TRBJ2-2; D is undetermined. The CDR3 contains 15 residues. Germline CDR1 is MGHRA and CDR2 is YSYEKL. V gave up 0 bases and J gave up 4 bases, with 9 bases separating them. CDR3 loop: CASSQDPMLTGELFF. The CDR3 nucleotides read TGCGCCAGCAGCCAAGATCCAATGCTCACCGGGGAGCTGTTTTTT.

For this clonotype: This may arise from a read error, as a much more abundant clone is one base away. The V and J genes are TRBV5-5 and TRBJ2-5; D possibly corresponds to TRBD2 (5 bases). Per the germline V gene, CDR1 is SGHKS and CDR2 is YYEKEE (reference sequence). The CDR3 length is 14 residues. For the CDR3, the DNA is TGTGCCGGCAGCCGCCTCGGGGTGGAGGAGACCCAGTACTTC. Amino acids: CAGSRLGVEETQYF. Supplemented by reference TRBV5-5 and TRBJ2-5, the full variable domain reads DAGVTQSPTHLIKTRGQQVTLRCSPISGHKSVSWYQQVLGQGPQFIFQYYEKEERGRGNFPDRFSARQFPNYSSELNVNALLLGDSALYLCAGSRLGVEETQYFGPGTRLLVL.

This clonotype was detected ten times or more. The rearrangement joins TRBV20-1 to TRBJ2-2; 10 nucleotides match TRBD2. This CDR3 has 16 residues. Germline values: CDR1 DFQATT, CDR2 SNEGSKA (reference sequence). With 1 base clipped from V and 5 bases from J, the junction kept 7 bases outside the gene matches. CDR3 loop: CSARVQREGRTGELFF. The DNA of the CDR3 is TGCAGTGCTAGAGTCCAGCGGGAGGGCCGGACCGGGGAGCTGTTTTTT.

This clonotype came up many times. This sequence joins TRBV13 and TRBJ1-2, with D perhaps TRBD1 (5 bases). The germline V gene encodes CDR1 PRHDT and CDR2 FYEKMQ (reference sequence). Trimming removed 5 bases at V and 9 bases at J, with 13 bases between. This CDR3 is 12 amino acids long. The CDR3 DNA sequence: TGTGCCAGCAGCCGCAGGGAAATTAGCTACACCTTC. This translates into CASSRREISYTF.

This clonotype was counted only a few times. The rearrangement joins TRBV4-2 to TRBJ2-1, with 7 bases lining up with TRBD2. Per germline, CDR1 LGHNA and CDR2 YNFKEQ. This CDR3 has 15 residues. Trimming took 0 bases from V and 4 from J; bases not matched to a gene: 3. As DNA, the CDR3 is TGTGCCAGCAGCCAAGACCTAGCGGTATACAATGAGCAGTTCTTC. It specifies CASSQDLAVYNEQFF.

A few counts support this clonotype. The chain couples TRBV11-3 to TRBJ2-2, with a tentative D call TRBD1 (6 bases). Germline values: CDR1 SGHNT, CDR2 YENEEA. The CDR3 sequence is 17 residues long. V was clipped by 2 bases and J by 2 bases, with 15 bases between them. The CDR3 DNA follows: TGTGCCAGCAGCTTAAACAGGGAGATAGCTAACACCGGGGAGCTGTTTTTT. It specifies CASSLNREIANTGELFF.

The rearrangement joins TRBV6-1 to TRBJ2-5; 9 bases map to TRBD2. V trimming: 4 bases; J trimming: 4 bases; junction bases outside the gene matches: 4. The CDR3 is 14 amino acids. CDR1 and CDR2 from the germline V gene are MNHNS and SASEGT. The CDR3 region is CASSGRGGRETQYF. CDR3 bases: TGTGCCAGCAGTGGGCGGGGGGGCCGAGAGACCCAGTACTTC.